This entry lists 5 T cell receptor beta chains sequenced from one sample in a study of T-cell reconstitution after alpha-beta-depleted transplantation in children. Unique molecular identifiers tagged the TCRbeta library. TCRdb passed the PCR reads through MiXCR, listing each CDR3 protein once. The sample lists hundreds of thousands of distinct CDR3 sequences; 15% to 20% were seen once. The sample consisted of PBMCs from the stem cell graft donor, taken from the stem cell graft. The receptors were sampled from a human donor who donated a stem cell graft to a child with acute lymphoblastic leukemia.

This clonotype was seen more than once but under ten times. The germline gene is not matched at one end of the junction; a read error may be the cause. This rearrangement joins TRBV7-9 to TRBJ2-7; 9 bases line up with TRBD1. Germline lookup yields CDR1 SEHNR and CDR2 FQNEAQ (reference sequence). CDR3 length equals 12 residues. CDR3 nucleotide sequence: TGTGCCAGCACCCCAGGGGGGGACAGGGTACACTTC. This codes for CASTPGGDRVHF.

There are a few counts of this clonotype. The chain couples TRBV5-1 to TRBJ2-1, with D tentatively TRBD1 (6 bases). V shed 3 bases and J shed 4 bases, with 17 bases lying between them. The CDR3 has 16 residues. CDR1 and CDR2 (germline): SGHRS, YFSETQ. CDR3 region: CASSYHDRLPYNEQFF. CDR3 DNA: TGCGCCAGCAGCTACCACGACAGGTTACCTTACAATGAGCAGTTCTTC.

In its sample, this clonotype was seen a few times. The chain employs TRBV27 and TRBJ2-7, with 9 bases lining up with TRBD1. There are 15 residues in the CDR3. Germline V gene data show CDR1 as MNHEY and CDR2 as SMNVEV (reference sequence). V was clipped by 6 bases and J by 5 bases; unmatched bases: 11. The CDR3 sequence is CASSLTGGVVHEQYF. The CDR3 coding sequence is TGTGCCAGCAGCCTGACAGGGGGAGTAGTCCACGAGCAGTACTTC.

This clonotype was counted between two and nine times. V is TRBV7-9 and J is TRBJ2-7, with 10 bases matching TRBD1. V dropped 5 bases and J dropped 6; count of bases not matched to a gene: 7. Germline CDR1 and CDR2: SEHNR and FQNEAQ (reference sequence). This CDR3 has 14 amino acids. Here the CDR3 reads CASSQTGTGVEQYF. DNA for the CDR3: TGTGCCAGCAGCCAAACCGGGACAGGGGTCGAGCAGTACTTC.

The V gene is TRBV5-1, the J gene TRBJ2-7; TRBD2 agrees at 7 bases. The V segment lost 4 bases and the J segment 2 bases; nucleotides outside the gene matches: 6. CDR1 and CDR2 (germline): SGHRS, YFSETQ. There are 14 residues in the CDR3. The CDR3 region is CASSRIAGAYEQYF. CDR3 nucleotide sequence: TGCGCCAGCAGCCGTATTGCGGGGGCCTACGAGCAGTACTTC.